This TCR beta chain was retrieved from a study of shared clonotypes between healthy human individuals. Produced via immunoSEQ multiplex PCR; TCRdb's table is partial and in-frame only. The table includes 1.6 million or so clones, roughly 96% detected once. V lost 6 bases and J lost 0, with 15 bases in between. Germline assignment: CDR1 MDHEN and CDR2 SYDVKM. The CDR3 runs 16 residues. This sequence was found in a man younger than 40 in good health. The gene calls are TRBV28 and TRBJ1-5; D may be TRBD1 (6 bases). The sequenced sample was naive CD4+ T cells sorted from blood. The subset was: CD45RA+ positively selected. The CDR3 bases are TGTGCCAGCAGGATCGGGACACTAATTAGCAATCAGCCCCAGCATTTT. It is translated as CASRIGTLISNQPQHF. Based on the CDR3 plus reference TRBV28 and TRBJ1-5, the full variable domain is DVKVTQSSRYLVKRTGEKVFLECVQDMDHENMFWYRQDPGLGLRLIYFSYDVKMKEKGDIPEGYSVSREKKERFSLILESASTNQTSMYLCASRIGTLISNQPQHFGDGTRLSIL.